The 23 T cell receptor beta chains below come from one sample, sequenced in a study of shared clonotypes between healthy human individuals. The data were produced by immunoSEQ multiplex PCR, yet TCRdb's version contains in-frame clones alone and is incomplete. The sample holds fewer than 600,000 clones, 70% to 80% seen once. The material sequenced was PBMCs. The receptors come from a woman aged 40 to 50 in good health. Some clones in this sample may be carry-over from other donors' samples.

Regarding this clone: Other nucleotide sequences from this sample produce the same CDR3. The chain couples TRBV11-2 to TRBJ2-7; TRBD1 or TRBD2 may be the D gene (6 bases each). CDR1 and CDR2 from the germline V gene are SGHAT and FQNNGV. The CDR3 has 14 residues. V was trimmed by 1 base and J by 3 bases, leaving 10 bases between them. The CDR3 loop is CASSLGGGHYEQYF. CDR3 coding DNA: TGTGCCAGCAGCTTAGGTGGGGGGCACTACGAGCAGTACTTC. The entire variable domain, with the rest obtained from reference TRBV11-2 and TRBJ2-7, is as follows: EAGVAQSPRYKIIEKRQSVAFWCNPISGHATLYWYQQILGQGPKLLIQFQNNGVVDDSQLPKDRFSAERLKGVDSTLKIQPAKLEDSAVYLCASSLGGGHYEQYFGPGTRLTVT.

The J gene is TRBJ2-5, the V gene TRBV30; the match to TRBD1 covers 12 bases. V trimming: 6 bases; J trimming: 5 bases; junction bases outside the gene matches: 4. The CDR3 is 13 residues long. Germline assignment: CDR1 GTSNPN and CDR2 SVGIG (reference sequence). CDR3 region: CACGDRGHETQYF. CDR3 coding DNA: TGTGCCTGCGGGGACAGGGGGCATGAGACCCAGTACTTC.

V usage is TRBV10-3 and J usage is TRBJ2-5; no firm D call. The CDR3 has 12 residues. Germline V CDR1 and CDR2: ENHRY, SYGVKD. V lost 2 bases, J lost 3 bases, and 4 bases lay in between. Written as DNA, the CDR3 is TGTGCCATCAGTGAGGCGAAAGAGACCCAGTACTTC. Its translation: CAISEAKETQYF.

This chain links TRBV11-3 with TRBJ2-1, with 8 bases aligning to TRBD2. Trimming at V came to 0 bases and at J to 10 bases, leaving 8 bases not matched to a gene. The CDR3 has 15 amino acids. CDR1 SGHNT and CDR2 YENEEA come from the germline V gene. The CDR3 sequence is CASSLEGLGASEQFF. The CDR3 DNA is TGTGCCAGCAGCTTAGAGGGACTAGGGGCTAGCGAGCAGTTCTTC. The entire variable domain, with the rest obtained from reference TRBV11-3 and TRBJ2-1, is as follows: EAGVVQSPRYKIIEKKQPVAFWCNPISGHNTLYWYLQNLGQGPELLIRYENEEAVDDSQLPKDRFSAERLKGVDSTLKIQPAELGDSAVYLCASSLEGLGASEQFFGPGTRLTVL.

The chain combines TRBV7-2 with TRBJ2-7, with D perhaps given as TRBD1 or TRBD2 (6 bases each). The V and J ends lost 5 bases and 6 bases respectively, with 17 bases between them. Germline V gene lookup returns CDR1 SGHTA and CDR2 FQGNSA. This CDR3 spans 14 amino acids. CDR3 nucleotides: TGTGCCAGCAGCGCGGACAGAGGAGGGCTCGAGCAGTACTTC. Its translation is CASSADRGGLEQYF.

The table lists this clone with a few counts. This chain links TRBV2 with TRBJ1-5, with 9 positions matching TRBD1. CDR1 and CDR2 (germline): SNHLY, FYNNEI. This CDR3 comprises 19 residues. Losses at the gene ends were 5 bases for V and 3 bases for J; bases not matched to a gene: 17. The CDR3 loop is CASSTNLYRGQLSNQPQHF. Written as DNA, the CDR3 is TGTGCCAGCAGTACTAACCTATACAGGGGGCAACTCTCCAATCAGCCCCAGCATTTT. Full variable domain (remainder filled in from reference TRBV2 and TRBJ1-5): EPEVTQTPSHQVTQMGQEVILRCVPISNHLYFYWYRQILGQKVEFLVSFYNNEISEKSEIFDDQFSVERPDGSNFTLKIRSTKLEDSAMYFCASSTNLYRGQLSNQPQHFGDGTRLSIL.

The rearrangement links TRBV5-4 to TRBJ2-7, with 7 bases matching TRBD1. CDR3 size: 14 residues. The germline V gene encodes CDR1 SGHNT and CDR2 YYREEE (reference sequence). With V trimmed by 4 bases and J by 2 bases, 6 bases remained unmatched. CDR3 residues: CASSTGTAPYEQYF. Here the CDR3 DNA reads TGTGCCAGCAGCACCGGGACAGCCCCCTACGAGCAGTACTTC.

The chain is built from TRBV19 and TRBJ1-3; D is undetermined. Germline V gives CDR1 LNHDA, CDR2 SQIVND (reference sequence). The CDR3 runs to 15 residues. Trimming cost V 11 bases and J 0 bases, with 17 bases left between them. CDR3 bases: TGTGCCTCCTCCCCGCAGGTTGGCTCTGGAAACACCATATATTTT. Translating it yields CASSPQVGSGNTIYF. The variable domain in full, with the rest retrieved from reference TRBV19 and TRBJ1-3, is DGGITQSPKYLFRKEGQNVTLSCEQNLNHDAMYWYRQDPGQGLRLIYYSQIVNDFQKGDIAEGYSVSREKKESFPLTVTSAQKNPTAFYLCASSPQVGSGNTIYFGEGSWLTVV.

V and J are TRBV7-2 and TRBJ2-5, with TRBD1 matching over 9 bases. The J call may be incorrect, as the DNA end agrees better with TRBJ2-7. The CDR3 covers 17 residues. CDR1 is SGHTA and CDR2 is FQGNSA in the germline V gene. CDR3 residues: CASSLWPPGQGIYEQYF. CDR3 in DNA: TGTGCCAGCAGCTTATGGCCCCCGGGACAGGGTATCTACGAGCAGTACTTC.

The chain couples TRBV29-1 to TRBJ2-2, with D tentatively TRBD1 (6 bases). The CDR3 has 14 amino acids. Trimming stripped 4 bases from V and 3 bases from J, with 12 bases between. CDR1 and CDR2 (germline): SQVTM, ANQGSEA. The CDR3 region is CSVADSFYTGELFF. The CDR3, as DNA: TGCAGCGTTGCGGACAGCTTTTACACCGGGGAGCTGTTTTTT.

The chain uses TRBV4-2 and TRBJ1-4; TRBD1 is a possible D gene (5 bases). This CDR3 spans 16 amino acids. Germline CDR1 is LGHNA and CDR2 is YNFKEQ. V lost 0 bases and J lost 3, with 11 bases in between. CDR3 sequence: CASSQDRDPSNEKLFF. The CDR3 nucleotides read TGTGCCAGCAGCCAAGACAGGGACCCTTCTAATGAAAAACTGTTTTTT.

This clone was recorded once. The V gene is TRBV19, the J gene TRBJ2-3; 10 nucleotides line up with TRBD1. The CDR3 length is 14 residues. Looked up from germline, CDR1 is LNHDA and CDR2 is SQIVND (reference sequence). V dropped 11 bases and J dropped 6; count of bases not matched to a gene: 11. The chain's CDR3 is CAGSTGGAGDTQYF. The CDR3 DNA is TGTGCCGGATCGACAGGGGGCGCGGGGGATACGCAGTATTTT.

The chain combines TRBV4-2 with TRBJ2-1; the match to TRBD2 covers 8 bases. CDR1 and CDR2 from the germline V gene are LGHNA and YNFKEQ. The CDR3 loop spans 14 amino acids. After removal of 0 bases from V and 6 bases from J, the junction contained 1 base not matched to a gene. The CDR3 sequence is CASSQEGTSNEQFF. The CDR3 DNA reads as TGTGCCAGCAGCCAAGAGGGGACTAGCAATGAGCAGTTCTTC.

The V call is TRBV29-1, the J call TRBJ1-2; no definite D call. V gave up 0 bases and J gave up 3 bases, with 17 bases separating them. CDR1 SQVTM and CDR2 ANQGSEA come from the germline V gene. CDR3 length: 16 residues. In DNA form, the CDR3 reads TGCAGCGTTGAAGATCGTGGACTCCGGAAACACTATGGCTACACCTTC. Translating gives CSVEDRGLRKHYGYTF.

The chain employs TRBV5-3 and TRBJ1-2, with D perhaps TRBD1 (6 bases). TRBV5-3 is marked as an open reading frame, function uncertain. CDR3 size: 14 residues. The V and J ends lost 9 bases and 1 base respectively, with 16 bases between them. CDR3 DNA sequence: TGTGCCATCCGTAGGCCAGGGGTTAACTATGGCTACACCTTC. Protein product: CAIRRPGVNYGYTF.

The J gene is TRBJ2-7, the V gene TRBV5-5; either TRBD1 or TRBD2 may fit D (5 bases each). Germline CDR1 SGHKS, CDR2 YYEKEE (reference sequence). V was pared by 0 bases and J by 3 bases, with 7 bases between. This CDR3 is 13 amino acids long. CDR3 in amino acids: CASSLGGIYEQYF. CDR3 DNA: TGTGCCAGCAGCTTGGGGGGGATCTACGAGCAGTACTTC.

The chain uses TRBV9 and TRBJ1-1; D gene ambiguous. V lost 4 bases, J lost 5 bases, and 18 bases lay in between. Looked up from germline, CDR1 is SGDLS and CDR2 is YYNGEE. CDR3 size: 15 residues. The CDR3 sequence: CASSPVARRETEAFF. DNA for the CDR3: TGTGCCAGCAGCCCAGTGGCGCGCCGGGAGACTGAAGCTTTCTTT.

This clone was detected only once. The chain uses TRBV7-3 and TRBJ2-1; no firm D call. Germline V lookup: CDR1 SGHTA, CDR2 FQGTGA. Trimming took off 1 base at V and 5 bases at J, with 9 bases between the two ends. CDR3 size: 14 residues. DNA of the CDR3: TGTGCCAGCAGCTTAAGGACCGTAGACAATGAGCAGTTCTTC. Its translation is CASSLRTVDNEQFF.

Turning to this clone: One end of the junction fails to match germline, which may point to a read error. V and J are TRBV27 and TRBJ2-1; D tentatively reads TRBD1 or TRBD2 (5 bases each). Germline lookup yields CDR1 MNHEY and CDR2 SMNVEV (reference sequence). CDR3 length: 12 residues. CDR3 bases: TGTGCCAGCCGTTTTGGGGGCAATGAGCAGTTCTTC. Its protein is CASRFGGNEQFF.

The chain uses TRBV10-1 and TRBJ2-5; 14 bases fit TRBD2. After removal of 4 bases from V and 5 bases from J, the junction contained 6 bases not matched to a gene. The CDR3 covers 16 residues. CDR1 is WNHNN, CDR2 SYGVQD, per germline (reference sequence). Here the CDR3 DNA reads TGCGCCAGCAGTGGCGGACTAGCGGGAGGACGGGAGACCCAGTACTTC. The encoded protein is CASSGGLAGGRETQYF.

CDR3 DNA: TGTGCCAGCAGCTTGACAGGGGTTAATGAAAAACTGTTTTTT. It is translated as CASSLTGVNEKLFF. The chain couples TRBV11-2 to TRBJ1-4; 8 bases map to TRBD1. This CDR3 spans 14 amino acids. J lost 4 bases, V lost 3 bases, and 1 base had no gene match. Per the germline V gene, CDR1 is SGHAT and CDR2 is FQNNGV.

The genes are TRBV6-1 and TRBJ1-4; no clear D. The germline V gene encodes CDR1 MNHNS and CDR2 SASEGT. The CDR3 totals 15 residues. Trimming shortened V by 3 bases and J by 0 bases, and 8 bases separated the two germline ends. The CDR3 nucleotides are TGTGCCAGCAGTGATTGGTCAGCAACTAATGAAAAACTGTTTTTT. Protein: CASSDWSATNEKLFF.

This clone was detected only once. V gene TRBV28 combines with J gene TRBJ1-2; D is unresolved. The CDR3 extends over 14 amino acids. Germline values: CDR1 MDHEN, CDR2 SYDVKM. The V end was cut by 2 bases, the J end by 4 bases, with 11 bases between. The chain's CDR3 is CASSLNTGFYGYTF. DNA of the CDR3: TGTGCCAGCAGTTTAAATACGGGGTTCTATGGCTACACCTTC.